The TCR beta chain described here comes from a study of OX40 agonist ivuxolimab in advanced cancers. Broader study findings: A proportion of nonresponders additionally exhibited low normalized T-cell clonal expansion.

Here immunoSEQ multiplex PCR was the method, and the copy in TCRdb shows in-frame clones only, minus some. This table holds approximately 80,000 clones, 80% to 95% found once. Remarks on this clone: The antigen is not known.

The CDR3 has 13 amino acids. Germline V gene sequence: CDR1 SQVTM, CDR2 ANQGSEA. V was clipped by 6 bases and J by 4 bases, with 14 bases between them. This clonotype originated in an adult with an advanced solid tumor such as melanoma, head and neck, liver or kidney cancer. The V and J genes are TRBV29-1 and TRBJ2-3; D gene ambiguous. Sequenced here: CD4+ or CD8+ T cells sorted from blood, sampled in a trial of the OX40 agonist ivuxolimab. In nucleotides, the CDR3 is TGCAGCGTCGCCTCGAAAGTATCAGATACGCAGTATTTT. As protein: CSVASKVSDTQYF.